This TCR beta chain was captured in a study of cytomegalovirus exposure and HLA in healthy donors. PCR used 60 Vbeta primers and 13 Jbeta primers. Sequenced by immunoSEQ multiplex PCR; TCRdb stores in-frame clones only, minus some. Among over 150,000 clones, around 75% were seen once, and the ten largest hold over 2.5%. This clone appeared a few times. V gave up 0 bases and J gave up 6 bases, with 18 bases separating them. CDR1 is GTSNPN and CDR2 is SVGIG in the germline V gene (reference sequence). The CDR3 spans 16 residues. The sequence derives from a male donor in good health and CMV-seronegative. Input material: PBMCs. V usage is TRBV30 and J usage is TRBJ1-5; D is unresolved. CDR3 nucleotide sequence: TGTGCCTGGAGTGTAAATTCACCCCGTGCGATTCAGCCCCAGCATTTT. This gives the protein CAWSVNSPRAIQPQHF.